A single sample gave rise to the 13 T cell receptor gamma chains below, sequenced in a study of Vδ1+ human thymocytes. Study results and caveats: In the thymus, TRG and TRD repertoires looked highly polyclonal with Gaussian CDR3 lengths.

The template was reverse-transcribed extracted RNA. Pooled V-gene forward primers with one constant-region reverse primer generated the CDR3 amplicons by multiplex PCR. TCRdb called clones from the multiplex PCR reads again using CATT. The sample records about 22,000 gamma-chain clones, 12% to 15% being singletons. Antigens for these TCRs are unknown. Sequenced sample: Vdelta1+ gamma-delta thymocytes from the thymus. The subset is: FACS-sorted CD3+ TCRalphabeta- TCRVdelta1+ TCRVdelta2- thymocytes. The source of these receptors is a child in the first two years of life who had congenital heart surgery.

The J gene is TRGJ1 or TRGJ2, the V gene TRGV3. The CDR3 has 12 amino acids. Germline CDR1 and CDR2: VTNTFY and YDVSTARD (reference sequence). V gave up 5 bases and J gave up 5 bases; unmatched junction bases: 6. CDR3 sequence: CATWGHNYKKLF. The CDR3 coding sequence is TGTGCCACCTGGGGGCATAATTATAAGAAACTCTTT.

The chain employs TRGV3 and TRGJ1 or TRGJ2. The V and J ends lost 6 bases and 9 bases, in that order; junction bases with no gene match: 11. Per the germline V gene, CDR1 is VTNTFY and CDR2 is YDVSTARD (reference sequence). The CDR3 sequence is 12 residues long. The CDR3 DNA follows: TGTGCCACCTGGCTCGATAAACTTAAGAAACTCTTT. It is translated as CATWLDKLKKLF.

This clone showed up just a few times. Other nucleotide sequences in the sample specify the same CDR3. The rearrangement joins TRGV4 to TRGJP2. This CDR3 contains 13 residues. CDR1 is EGSTGY and CDR2 is YDSYTSSV in the germline V gene. Unmatched junction bases numbered 3, after V lost 5 bases and J lost 3 bases. The CDR3 reads CATWGRSDWIKTF. CDR3 coding DNA: TGTGCCACCTGGGGGCGTAGTGATTGGATCAAGACGTTT.

This clone was counted a few times. The rearrangement joins TRGV5 to TRGJP2. J lost 4 bases, V lost 6 bases, and 5 bases had no gene match. This CDR3 is 13 amino acids long. The germline V gene encodes CDR1 VINAFY and CDR2 YDVSNSKD. The CDR3 DNA is TGTGCCACCTGGTTCTATAGTGATTGGATCAAGACGTTT. Translated, it gives CATWFYSDWIKTF.

This chain joins TRGV9 and TRGJ1 or TRGJ2. Trimming removed 7 bases from V and 5 bases from J; junction bases left unmatched: 2. Per the germline V gene, CDR1 is GITISATS and CDR2 is ISYDGTV (reference sequence). The CDR3 is made up of 10 amino acids. The CDR3 DNA is TGTGCCTTGTGTCATTATAAGAAACTCTTT. Amino acids: CALCHYKKLF.

Only a few counts were recorded for this clone. Within the sample, other DNA sequences also encode this same CDR3. This chain links TRGV4 with TRGJ1 or TRGJ2. J lost 3 bases, V lost 2 bases, and 7 bases had no gene match. This CDR3 comprises 14 residues. The germline V gene has CDR1 EGSTGY and CDR2 YDSYTSSV. As DNA, the CDR3 is TGTGCCACCTGGGATGCCCCACTTTATTATAAGAAACTCTTT. Protein sequence: CATWDAPLYYKKLF.

This chain connects TRGV2 to TRGJ1 or TRGJ2. This CDR3 comprises 15 residues. Germline values: CDR1 EGSNGY, CDR2 YDSYNSKV. V was clipped by 0 bases and J by 2 bases; unmatched bases: 7. CDR3 loop: CATWDGRGHYYKKLF. The CDR3 DNA reads TGTGCCACCTGGGACGGGCGAGGGCATTATTATAAGAAACTCTTT.

In its sample, this clone ranks as medium-sized (0.01 to 0.1%). Additional DNA sequences in this sample encode the identical CDR3. The chain is built from TRGV9 and TRGJ1 or TRGJ2. Germline lookup yields CDR1 GITISATS and CDR2 ISYDGTV (reference sequence). J gave up 2 bases and V 0 bases, and 1 base lay outside the gene matches. The CDR3 consists of 13 residues. The CDR3 is CALWEVYYYKKLF. In DNA, the CDR3 is TGTGCCTTGTGGGAGGTGTATTATTATAAGAAACTCTTT.

The rearrangement links TRGV4 to TRGJ1 or TRGJ2. The CDR3 extends over 11 amino acids. V lost 4 bases and J lost 10; bases outside the gene matches: 7. Germline-derived CDR1 and CDR2 are EGSTGY and YDSYTSSV. The CDR3 loop is CATWEQLKKLF. CDR3 nucleotide sequence: TGTGCCACCTGGGAACAACTGAAGAAACTCTTT.

This clone was recorded a few times. This could be a read error, since a much larger clone is one nucleotide away. The same CDR3 also results from other DNA sequences found in this sample. J is TRGJ1 or TRGJ2 and V is TRGV4. This CDR3 spans 12 amino acids. With V trimmed by 6 bases and J by 3 bases, 5 bases remained unmatched. Germline V gene lookup returns CDR1 EGSTGY and CDR2 YDSYTSSV. This chain's CDR3 is CATWNSYYKKLF. DNA of the CDR3: TGTGCCACCTGGAACTCTTATTATAAGAAACTCTTT.

This clone was seen a few times. The chain carries TRGV9 and TRGJ1 or TRGJ2. V was clipped by 2 bases and J by 3 bases; unmatched bases: 7. This CDR3 contains 14 residues. The germline V gene has CDR1 GITISATS and CDR2 ISYDGTV (reference sequence). The CDR3: CALWEASCYYKKLF. In DNA, the CDR3 is TGTGCCTTGTGGGAGGCGTCGTGTTATTATAAGAAACTCTTT.

A note on this clone: Other DNA sequences within the sample encode an identical CDR3. The chain employs TRGV5 and TRGJP2. Looked up from germline, CDR1 is VINAFY and CDR2 is YDVSNSKD. This CDR3 comprises 15 residues. Trimming cost V 0 bases and J 2 bases; bases outside gene matches: 3. This CDR3 is CATWDRLSSDWIKTF. For the CDR3, the DNA is TGTGCCACCTGGGACAGGCTCAGTAGTGATTGGATCAAGACGTTT.

This clone has just a few counts. The same CDR3 is also encoded by other DNA sequences in this sample. This chain joins TRGV4 and TRGJ1 or TRGJ2. The CDR3 sequence is 12 residues long. Germline values: CDR1 EGSTGY, CDR2 YDSYTSSV. V dropped 6 bases and J dropped 3; count of bases not matched to a gene: 5. The CDR3 DNA sequence: TGTGCCACCTGGCTGCTTTATTATAAGAAACTCTTT. Its protein product is CATWLLYYKKLF.